These T cell receptor beta chains were read from a single sample in a study of OX40 agonist ivuxolimab in advanced cancers. TCRdb's table, derived via immunoSEQ multiplex PCR, lists solely in-frame clones and lacks some. The data contain some 100,000 clones, over 75% of them singletons. The material was CD4+ or CD8+ T cells sorted from blood, obtained in a trial of the OX40 agonist ivuxolimab. The receptors stem from an adult with an advanced solid tumor such as melanoma, head and neck, liver or kidney cancer. CDR3s include the opening cysteine and the closing phenylalanine or tryptophan. A D gene is named only where the DNA matches it firmly. Not every row has a clone size; where given, it reads once, few, many or a size class.

clone_size,j_call,v_call,d_call,cdr3_aa,cdr3_nt
once,TRBJ2-5,TRBV5-1,TRBD2,CASSRTSGVQETQYF,TGCGCCAGCAGCAGGACTAGCGGCGTCCAAGAGACCCAGTACTTC
NA,TRBJ1-2,TRBV18,NA,CASSPRTGKANYGYTF,TGTGCCAGCTCACCGAGAACAGGGAAGGCTAACTATGGCTACACCTTC
once,TRBJ2-7,TRBV19,NA,CASSLRPGKTSYEQYF,TGTGCCAGTAGTTTACGACCAGGTAAAACCTCCTACGAGCAGTACTTC
once,TRBJ2-7,TRBV5-1,TRBD1,CASSPLDRAYEQYF,TGCGCCAGCAGCCCCTTGGACAGGGCGTACGAGCAGTACTTC
few,TRBJ1-1,TRBV4-1,TRBD1,CASSQDVTGGTEAFF,TGCGCCAGCAGCCAAGACGTGACAGGGGGCACTGAAGCTTTCTTT
NA,TRBJ2-5,TRBV6-1,NA,CASSERGGGETQYF,TGTGCCAGCAGTGAACGAGGGGGGGGAGAGACCCAGTACTTC
NA,TRBJ2-2,TRBV15,TRBD1,CATSRGSRGLRTGELFF,TGTGCCACCAGCAGAGGATCCAGGGGGCTAAGAACCGGGGAGCTGTTTTTT
NA,TRBJ2-5,TRBV2,NA,CASSEAGETQYF,TGTGCCAGCAGTGAAGCTGGGGAGACCCAGTACTTC
NA,TRBJ2-3,TRBV18,TRBD2,CASLPGLATDTQYF,TGTGCCAGCTTACCGGGACTAGCGACAGATACGCAGTATTTT
NA,TRBJ1-1,TRBV28,NA,CATRIGYTEAFF,TGTGCCACCAGGATCGGATATACTGAAGCTTTCTTT
few,TRBJ2-7,TRBV6-5,NA,CASRSTGFSYEQYF,TGTGCCAGCAGATCGACAGGTTTTTCCTACGAGCAGTACTTC
NA,TRBJ2-7,TRBV5-1,TRBD1,CASSSAGQGYSYEQYF,TGCGCCAGCAGCTCCGCGGGACAGGGGTACTCCTACGAGCAGTACTTC
NA,TRBJ1-1,TRBV6-1,NA,CASSEPRGFIMNTEAFF,TGTGCCAGCAGTGAGCCCAGGGGATTTATCATGAACACTGAAGCTTTCTTT
NA,TRBJ2-7,TRBV6-5,TRBD1,CASSYRDRDYEQYF,TGTGCCAGCAGTTACAGGGACAGGGATTACGAGCAGTACTTC
NA,TRBJ1-1,TRBV11-1,TRBD1,CASSLMGQGAEAFF,TGTGCCAGCAGCTTAATGGGACAGGGGGCTGAAGCTTTCTTT
NA,TRBJ2-7,TRBV18,TRBD1,CASSPPVGTSRGRREEQYF,TGTGCCAGCTCACCACCGGTAGGGACCTCCAGGGGGCGTCGGGAGGAGCAGTACTTC
NA,TRBJ2-3,TRBV29-1,NA,CSVVFDTDTQYF,TGCAGCGTTGTCTTCGACACAGATACGCAGTATTTT
few,TRBJ1-5,TRBV4-2,TRBD1,CASSHGQGNQPQHF,TGTGCCAGCAGCCACGGACAGGGTAATCAGCCCCAGCATTTT
NA,TRBJ2-1,TRBV19,NA,CASSPNLMDGEQFF,TGTGCCAGTAGCCCAAACCTCATGGACGGTGAGCAGTTCTTC
once,TRBJ2-1,TRBV6-5,TRBD2,CATLGTGRYNEQFF,TGTGCCACCCTCGGCACCGGGAGGTACAATGAGCAGTTCTTC
NA,TRBJ2-5,TRBV30,NA,CAWSVPPAGRQETQYF,TGTGCCTGGAGTGTACCCCCGGCAGGTCGACAAGAGACCCAGTACTTC
NA,TRBJ2-7,TRBV4-1,NA,CASSQDTVAYEQYF,TGCGCCAGCAGCCAAGATACCGTAGCCTACGAGCAGTACTTC
NA,TRBJ1-4,TRBV28,TRBD1,CASSTSRGGDEKLFF,TGTGCCAGCAGTACATCCAGGGGGGGCGATGAAAAACTGTTTTTT
NA,TRBJ1-1,TRBV7-8,TRBD1,CASSFTRQGEAFF,TGTGCCAGCAGCTTCACCCGACAGGGTGAAGCTTTCTTT
NA,TRBJ2-3,TRBV7-3,NA,CASSPRTATDTQYF,TGTGCCAGCAGCCCCAGGACGGCCACAGATACGCAGTATTTT
NA,TRBJ2-3,TRBV7-2,NA,CASSLAYRDTQYF,TGTGCCAGCAGCTTAGCCTACAGGGATACGCAGTATTTT
NA,TRBJ1-4,TRBV28,TRBD1,CASRSGQGGEKLFF,TGTGCCAGCAGATCGGGACAGGGAGGCGAAAAACTGTTTTTT
NA,TRBJ2-7,TRBV4-1,NA,CASSHRSQGVYEQYF,TGCGCCAGCAGCCACCGCTCCCAGGGTGTCTACGAGCAGTACTTC
NA,TRBJ1-5,TRBV28,NA,CASSQGTLINRQPQHF,TGTGCCAGCAGCCAGGGGACACTCATCAACAGGCAGCCCCAGCATTTT
NA,TRBJ1-4,TRBV6-5,NA,CASSYSRKREKLFF,TGTGCCAGCAGTTACTCTCGAAAGAGGGAAAAACTGTTTTTT
NA,TRBJ2-2,TRBV28,NA,CASSAIDGFFTGELFF,TGTGCCAGCAGCGCCATCGACGGGTTTTTCACCGGGGAGCTGTTTTTT
few,TRBJ1-2,TRBV18,NA,CASSPASREGRGYTF,TGTGCCAGCTCACCCGCTAGCAGGGAAGGACGAGGCTACACCTTC
NA,TRBJ2-3,TRBV7-9,TRBD2,CASSSGTSGHSTDTQYF,TGTGCCAGCAGCTCCGGGACTAGCGGCCATTCCACAGATACGCAGTATTTT
NA,TRBJ2-3,TRBV18,TRBD1,CASSQTGTGETF,TGTGCCAGCTCACAAACCGGGACAGGGGAAACTTTT
NA,TRBJ2-3,TRBV18,NA,CASSDYLTDTQYF,TGTGCCAGCTCGGACTACCTCACAGATACGCAGTATTTT
NA,TRBJ2-3,TRBV2,NA,CASSWTEPSTDTQYF,TGTGCCAGCAGTTGGACAGAACCTAGCACAGATACGCAGTATTTT
NA,TRBJ2-5,TRBV7-2,NA,CASSLYRSAETQYF,TGTGCCAGCAGCTTATACAGGTCCGCAGAGACCCAGTACTTC
NA,TRBJ2-1,TRBV11-1,TRBD1,CASSFDRGGNEQFF,TGTGCCAGCAGCTTTGACAGGGGAGGAAATGAGCAGTTCTTC
NA,TRBJ1-4,TRBV7-2,TRBD1,CASSLEKGASEKLFF,TGTGCCAGCAGCTTAGAAAAGGGGGCTAGTGAAAAACTGTTTTTT
few,TRBJ2-7,TRBV28,TRBD2,CASSPGTSFYEQYF,TGTGCCAGCAGTCCAGGGACTAGCTTCTACGAGCAGTACTTC
NA,TRBJ2-2,TRBV18,NA,CASSPWTSGELFF,TGTGCCAGCTCACCTTGGACCTCCGGGGAGCTGTTTTTT
NA,TRBJ2-7,TRBV5-5,NA,CASSLRESYEQYF,TGTGCCAGCAGCTTACGAGAATCCTACGAGCAGTACTTC
NA,TRBJ1-5,TRBV7-2,TRBD1,CASSWGGQGPPQHF,TGTGCCAGCAGCTGGGGGGGACAGGGCCCGCCCCAGCATTTT
once,TRBJ1-2,TRBV6-5,NA,CASSYRANYGYTF,TGTGCCAGCAGTTACCGGGCAAACTATGGCTACACCTTC